This T cell receptor beta chain was obtained from a study of shared clonotypes between healthy human individuals. Donation came from healthy HIV-negative adults that had no recent acute infections or vaccinations. CDR1 and CDR2 from the germline V gene are MNHEY and SMNVEV (reference sequence). V was clipped by 1 base and J by 6 bases, with 10 bases between them. This CDR3 is built from 14 residues. The method was immunoSEQ multiplex PCR; TCRdb's version includes in-frame clones alone and lacks a portion of them. The sample lists 2 million to 3 million clones, approximately 90% occurring once. This clonotype originated in a man aged 18 to 35 in good health. J is TRBJ2-1 and V is TRBV27; TRBD1 or TRBD2 may be the D gene (5 bases each). Sequencing was done on a sample of naive CD4+ T cells sorted from blood. As to subset: CD45RA+ positively selected. DNA for the CDR3: TGTGCCAGCAGTTTATTGGGGGTGGGCAATGAGCAGTTCTTC. It yields the protein CASSLLGVGNEQFF.